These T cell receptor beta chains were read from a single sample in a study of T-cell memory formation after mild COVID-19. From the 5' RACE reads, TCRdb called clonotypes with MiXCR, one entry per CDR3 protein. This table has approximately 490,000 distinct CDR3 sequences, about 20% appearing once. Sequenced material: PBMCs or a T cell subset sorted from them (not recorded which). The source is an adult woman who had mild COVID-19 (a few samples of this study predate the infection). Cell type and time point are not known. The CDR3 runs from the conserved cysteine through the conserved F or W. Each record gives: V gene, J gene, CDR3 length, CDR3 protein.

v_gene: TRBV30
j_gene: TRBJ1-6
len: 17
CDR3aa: CAWSRSRTSSYNSPLHF

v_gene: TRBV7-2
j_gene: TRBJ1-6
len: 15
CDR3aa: CASSFSGSYNSPLHF

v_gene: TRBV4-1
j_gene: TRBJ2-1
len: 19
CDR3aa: CASSQEFATGQSSYNEQFF

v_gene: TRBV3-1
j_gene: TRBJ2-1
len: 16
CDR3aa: CASSQVLAGSYNEQFF

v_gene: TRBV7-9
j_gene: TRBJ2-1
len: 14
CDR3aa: CASSLVQGGNEQFF

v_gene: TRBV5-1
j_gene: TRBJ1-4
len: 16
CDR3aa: CASSSDRVGTNEKLFF

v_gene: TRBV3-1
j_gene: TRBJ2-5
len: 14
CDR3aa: CASSQAHREETQYF

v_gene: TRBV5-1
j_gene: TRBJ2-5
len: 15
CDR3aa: CASSLVGQTRETQYF

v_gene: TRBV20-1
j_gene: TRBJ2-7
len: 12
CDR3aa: CSAGGTSYEQYF

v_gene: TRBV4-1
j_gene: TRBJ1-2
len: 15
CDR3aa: CASSQNPGRAYGYTF

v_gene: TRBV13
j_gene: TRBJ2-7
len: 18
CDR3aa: CASSQTGLAGRSSYEQYF

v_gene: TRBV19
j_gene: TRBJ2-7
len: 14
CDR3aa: CASSIKEGPYEQYF

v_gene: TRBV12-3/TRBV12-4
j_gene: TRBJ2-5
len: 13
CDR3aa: CASRPYGQETQYF

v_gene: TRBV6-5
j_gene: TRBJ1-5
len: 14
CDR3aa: CASSFRGGNQPQHF

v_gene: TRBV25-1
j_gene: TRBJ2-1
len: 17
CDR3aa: CASSEINGVSSYNEQFF

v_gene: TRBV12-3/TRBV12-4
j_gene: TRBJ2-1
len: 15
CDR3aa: CASSLGDREGGEQFF

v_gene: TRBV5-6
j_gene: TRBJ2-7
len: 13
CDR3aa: CASSPQGIYEQYF

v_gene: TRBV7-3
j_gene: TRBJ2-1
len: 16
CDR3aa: CASSLTRQAGYNEQFF

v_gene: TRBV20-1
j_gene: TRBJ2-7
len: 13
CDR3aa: CSGGNGLSYEQYF

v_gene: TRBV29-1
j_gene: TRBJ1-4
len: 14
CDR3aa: CSVEELATNEKLFF

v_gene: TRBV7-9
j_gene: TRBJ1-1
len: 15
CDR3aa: CASRKGQGGVTEAFF

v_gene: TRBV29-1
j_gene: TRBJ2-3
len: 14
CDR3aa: CSVEGLAGGDTQYF

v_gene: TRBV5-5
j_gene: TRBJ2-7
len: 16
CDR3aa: CASSLLSGTTSYEQYF

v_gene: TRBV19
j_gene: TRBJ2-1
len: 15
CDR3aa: CASQDSGGGYNEQFF

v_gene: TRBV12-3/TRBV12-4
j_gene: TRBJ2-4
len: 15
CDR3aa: CASSLAGGPGNIQYF

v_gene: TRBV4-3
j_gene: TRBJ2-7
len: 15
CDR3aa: CASRHGTSGTSEQYF

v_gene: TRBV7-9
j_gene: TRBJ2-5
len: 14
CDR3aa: CASSSSGAGETQYF

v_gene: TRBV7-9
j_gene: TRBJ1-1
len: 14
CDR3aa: CASQALTANTEAFF

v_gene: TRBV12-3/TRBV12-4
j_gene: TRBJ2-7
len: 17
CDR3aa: CASSPRTSGIITYEQYF

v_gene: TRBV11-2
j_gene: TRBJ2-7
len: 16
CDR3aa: CATRTLRQGAGYEQYF

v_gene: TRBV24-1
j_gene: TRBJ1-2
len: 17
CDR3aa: CATSEGAAATPNYGYTF

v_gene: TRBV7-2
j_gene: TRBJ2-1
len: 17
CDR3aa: CASSFVRGTSVYNEQFF

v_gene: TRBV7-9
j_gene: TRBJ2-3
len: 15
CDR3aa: CASSSGTGGLDTQYF

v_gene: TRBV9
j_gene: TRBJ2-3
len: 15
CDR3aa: CASSGSEGGWNTQYF

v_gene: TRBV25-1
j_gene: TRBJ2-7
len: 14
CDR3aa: CASSEERGVYEQYF

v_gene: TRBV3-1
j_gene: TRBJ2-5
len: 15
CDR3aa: CASSQESGNSETQYF

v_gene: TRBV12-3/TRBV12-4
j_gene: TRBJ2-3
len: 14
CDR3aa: CASIPRQASDTQYF

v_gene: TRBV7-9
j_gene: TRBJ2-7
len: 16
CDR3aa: CASSQGVAATAYEQYF

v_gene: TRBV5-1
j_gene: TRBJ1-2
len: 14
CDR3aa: CASSLGQGAYGYTF

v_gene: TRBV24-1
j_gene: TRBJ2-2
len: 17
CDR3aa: CATSDLWQGTNTGELFF

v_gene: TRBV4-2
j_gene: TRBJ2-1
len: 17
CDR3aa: CASSQDVRTAGYNEQFF

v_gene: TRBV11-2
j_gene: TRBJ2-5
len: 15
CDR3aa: CASSLVQGIQETQYF

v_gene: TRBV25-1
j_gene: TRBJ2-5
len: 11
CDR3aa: CASSVGETQYF

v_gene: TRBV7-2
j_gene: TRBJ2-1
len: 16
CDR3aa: CASSLGPPSGRTEQFF

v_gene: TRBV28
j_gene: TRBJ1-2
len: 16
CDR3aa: CASSPRDRVVGYGYTF